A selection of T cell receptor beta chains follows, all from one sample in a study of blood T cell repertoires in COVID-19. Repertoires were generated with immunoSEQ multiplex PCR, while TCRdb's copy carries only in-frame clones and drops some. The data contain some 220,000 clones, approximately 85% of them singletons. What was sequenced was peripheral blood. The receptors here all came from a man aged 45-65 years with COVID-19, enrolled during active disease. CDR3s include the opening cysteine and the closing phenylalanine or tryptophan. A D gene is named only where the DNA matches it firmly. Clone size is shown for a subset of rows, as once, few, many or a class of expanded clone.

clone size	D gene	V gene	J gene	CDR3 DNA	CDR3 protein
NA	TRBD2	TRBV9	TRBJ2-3	TGTGCCAGCAGCGTAGGGTCCAGCGGGGGGGGAGATACGCAGTATTTT	CASSVGSSGGGDTQYF
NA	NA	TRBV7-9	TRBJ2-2	TGTGCCAGCAGCCCCGCCAGGGGTTACACCGGGGAGCTGTTTTTT	CASSPARGYTGELFF
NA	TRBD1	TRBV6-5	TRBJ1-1	TGTGCCAGCAGTTGGACAGGGGGCACTGAAGCTTTCTTT	CASSWTGGTEAFF
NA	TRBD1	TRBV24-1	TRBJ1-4	TGTGCCACCAGTGAGGGCAGGGGGCATACTAATGAAAAACTGTTTTTT	CATSEGRGHTNEKLFF
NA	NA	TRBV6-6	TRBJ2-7	TGTGCCAGCAGTTATATGGGGACAACCTACGAGCAGTACTTC	CASSYMGTTYEQYF
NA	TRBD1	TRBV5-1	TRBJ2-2	TGCGCCAGCAGCTTGCCCAAGACCGGGACAGCAAACACCGGGGAGCTGTTTTTT	CASSLPKTGTANTGELFF
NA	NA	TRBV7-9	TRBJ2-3	TGTGCCAGCAGCTTCGACTACACAGATACGCAGTATTTT	CASSFDYTDTQYF
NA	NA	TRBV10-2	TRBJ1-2	TGCGCCAGCAGTGCGACATCCTACCCAGCTAACTATGGCTACACCTTC	CASSATSYPANYGYTF
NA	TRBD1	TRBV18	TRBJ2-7	TGTGCCAGCTCACCCCCCGGGACAGGGGTTTACGACGAGCAGTACTTC	CASSPPGTGVYDEQYF
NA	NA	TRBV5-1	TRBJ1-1	TGCGCCAGCAGCTTGCTTGGGAGGACTGAAGCTTTCTTT	CASSLLGRTEAFF
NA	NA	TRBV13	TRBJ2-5	TGTGCCAGCAGCTTATCCCCTGCGATGGCGGGTGAGACCCAGTACTTC	CASSLSPAMAGETQYF
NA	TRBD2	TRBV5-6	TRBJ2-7	TGTGCCAGCAGCCCCGGAGGCCTAGCGGAACAGTACTTC	CASSPGGLAEQYF
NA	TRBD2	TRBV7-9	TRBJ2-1	TGTGCCAGCAGCCCCGGGACTAGCGGGGGAAGCTCCTACAATGAGCAGTTCTTC	CASSPGTSGGSSYNEQFF
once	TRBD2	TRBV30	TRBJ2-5	TGTGCCTGGAGCCGCGGGAGTAGCGGGGCAGAGACCCAGTACTTC	CAWSRGSSGAETQYF
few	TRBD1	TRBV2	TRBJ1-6	TGTGCCAGCAGTACCGGGACAGGGGGTTCACCCCTCCACTTT	CASSTGTGGSPLHF
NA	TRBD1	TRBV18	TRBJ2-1	TGTGCCAGCTCACCCCCCGGGACAGGCCGATACAATGAGCAGTTCTTC	CASSPPGTGRYNEQFF
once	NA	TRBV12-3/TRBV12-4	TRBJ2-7	TGTGCCAGCAGTTTATCTGGCAGGAACGAGCAGTACTTC	CASSLSGRNEQYF
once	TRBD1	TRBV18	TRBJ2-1	TGTGCCAGCTCACTCGGACAGGGAGGAGGCAATGAGCAGTTCTTC	CASSLGQGGGNEQFF
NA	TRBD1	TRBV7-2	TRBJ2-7	TGTGCCAGCCGGCGTGTAGACCGGGACAGGGAACCCTACGAGCAGTACTTC	CASRRVDRDREPYEQYF
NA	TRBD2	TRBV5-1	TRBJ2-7	TGCGCCAGCAGCTTGTCGGGGACTAGCGGGGGTAACGAGCAGTACTTC	CASSLSGTSGGNEQYF
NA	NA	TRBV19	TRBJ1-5	TGTGCCAGTAGACAGGGTACGGGGACCCTTAGCAATCAGCCCCAGCATTTT	CASRQGTGTLSNQPQHF
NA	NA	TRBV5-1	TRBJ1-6	TGCGCCAGCAGCCCCGAGCAGGTGACGGTCTATAATTCACCCCTCCACTTT	CASSPEQVTVYNSPLHF
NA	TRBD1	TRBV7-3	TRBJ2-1	TGTGCCAGCAGCTCGACAGGGGGCTTATCCTACAATGAGCAGTTCTTC	CASSSTGGLSYNEQFF
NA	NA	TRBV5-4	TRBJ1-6	TGTGCCAGCAGCTTGGCGGGGGAGAGGGCCCTCCACTTT	CASSLAGERALHF
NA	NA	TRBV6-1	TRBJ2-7	TGTGCCAGCAGTGGGTTCAGACAGACCAGCTCCTACGAGCAGTACTTC	CASSGFRQTSSYEQYF
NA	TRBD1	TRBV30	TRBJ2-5	TGTGCCTGGGGATTAGGGACAGGGGGCTTCCAAGAGACCCAGTACTTC	CAWGLGTGGFQETQYF
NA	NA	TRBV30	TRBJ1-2	TGTGCCTGGAGTTGGGAGAATCCTTTTAGCTATGGCTACACCTTC	CAWSWENPFSYGYTF
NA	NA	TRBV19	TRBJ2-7	TGTGCCAGTAGTATAGCTCAGGGTAGCTCCTACGAGCAGTACTTC	CASSIAQGSSYEQYF
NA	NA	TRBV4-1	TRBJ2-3	TGCGCCAGCAGCCAATTGGGCGGGGGCACAGATACGCAGTATTTT	CASSQLGGGTDTQYF
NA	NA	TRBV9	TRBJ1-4	TGTGCCAGCAGCTCAATGGGGGGATCATATGAAAAACTGTTTTTT	CASSSMGGSYEKLFF
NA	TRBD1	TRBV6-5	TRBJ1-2	TGTGCCAGCAGGGGACAGGGAATTTACTATGGCTACACCTTC	CASRGQGIYYGYTF
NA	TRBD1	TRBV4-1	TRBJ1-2	TGCGCCAGCAGCCGACTACCGTTGACAGGGGGCTTTGGCTACACCTTC	CASSRLPLTGGFGYTF
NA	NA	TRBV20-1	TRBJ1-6	TGCAGTGCTAGTTCCGACACTTTGAATTCACCCCTCCACTTT	CSASSDTLNSPLHF
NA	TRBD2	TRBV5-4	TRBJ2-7	TGTGCCAGCAGCTTGGGAGCGGGGGGGGACTACGAGCAGTACTTC	CASSLGAGGDYEQYF
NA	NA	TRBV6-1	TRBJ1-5	TGTGCCAGCAGTGAAACAAAAATAGGAGGTCAGCCCCAGCATTTT	CASSETKIGGQPQHF
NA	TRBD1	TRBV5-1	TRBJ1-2	TGCGCCAGCAGCTCTACAGGGGATGGCCCCTATGGCTACACCTTC	CASSSTGDGPYGYTF
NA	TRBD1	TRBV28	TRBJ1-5	TGTGCCAGCAGGCTCCGGGACAGGGACCATCAGCCCCAGCATTTT	CASRLRDRDHQPQHF
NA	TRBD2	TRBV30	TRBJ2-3	TGTGCCTGGAGTCCTAGCGGGGGGGCCGATACGCAGTATTTT	CAWSPSGGADTQYF
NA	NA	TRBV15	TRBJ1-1	TGTGCCACCAGCCCCCGGAAAACAGGGATGAACACTGAAGCTTTCTTT	CATSPRKTGMNTEAFF